One sample yielded the 19 T cell receptor beta chains listed below, sequenced in a study of shared clonotypes between healthy human individuals. The protocol was immunoSEQ multiplex PCR, while the TCRdb copy is restricted to in-frame clones and leaves out a portion. This sample has about 2 million clones; about 95% occur once, and the top ten carry roughly 1%. Naive CD8 cells were CD45RO-negative, positively selected for CCR7, excluding terminally differentiated effector memory CD45RA+ cells. Input material: naive CD8+ T cells sorted from blood. The receptors here all came from a man between 18 and 29 years old in good health.

V is TRBV5-8 and J is TRBJ1-1; 7 nucleotides line up with TRBD1. From germline, CDR1 is SGHTS and CDR2 YDEGEE. After removal of 5 bases from V and 5 bases from J, the junction contained 9 bases not matched to a gene. The CDR3 runs to 14 residues. CDR3 sequence (DNA): TGTGCCAGCAGTTTAACAGGGGTCGCGACTGAAGCTTTCTTT. Translated: CASSLTGVATEAFF.

This rearrangement joins TRBV5-6 to TRBJ2-7; TRBD2 is a possible D gene (6 bases). V lost 6 bases and J 5 bases, leaving 21 bases between the germline ends. Per the germline V gene, CDR1 is SGHDT and CDR2 is YYEEEE. This CDR3 is 15 amino acids long. The CDR3 DNA follows: TGTGCCAGCAACACTTTAGCGGTCCTTTCCCACGAGCAGTACTTC. Amino acids: CASNTLAVLSHEQYF.

This sequence joins TRBV25-1 and TRBJ2-5; TRBD2 agrees at 10 bases. Judging by the DNA end, TRBJ2-7 fits better; the J call may be wrong. This CDR3 comprises 17 residues. Per germline, CDR1 MGHDK and CDR2 SYGVNS. The CDR3 DNA reads as TGTGCCAGCAGTGAAGCGCGTCCAAGCGGGAGGGATCACGAGCAGTACTTC. Residues: CASSEARPSGRDHEQYF.

J is TRBJ2-2 and V is TRBV5-4, with D possibly being TRBD1 (6 bases). Germline V gives CDR1 SGHNT, CDR2 YYREEE (reference sequence). V lost 3 bases, J lost 1 base, and 7 bases lay in between. The CDR3 is 14 amino acids. The CDR3 loop reads CASSSGQNTGELFF. The CDR3, as DNA: TGTGCCAGCAGCTCGGGACAGAACACCGGGGAGCTGTTTTTT.

The rearrangement links TRBV7-9 to TRBJ2-7; tentatively, D is TRBD2 (6 bases). V lost 1 base, J lost 4 bases, and 11 bases lay in between. This CDR3 spans 14 amino acids. Germline CDR1 and CDR2: SEHNR and FQNEAQ (reference sequence). CDR3: CASSLGSGRYEQYF. The CDR3 coding sequence is TGTGCCAGCAGCTTAGGTAGCGGACGGTACGAGCAGTACTTC.

The rearrangement links TRBV4-3 to TRBJ2-7; D is unresolved. This CDR3 is built from 14 residues. The V and J ends lost 1 base and 3 bases respectively, with 10 bases between them. Germline CDR1 LGHNA, CDR2 YSLEER. The CDR3: CASSQGSQRYEQYF. As DNA, the CDR3 is TGCGCCAGCAGCCAAGGCTCCCAGCGCTACGAGCAGTACTTC.

The chain recombines TRBV5-1 with TRBJ2-7, with 7 nucleotides matching TRBD1. The CDR3 loop spans 14 amino acids. Trimming cost V 2 bases and J 3 bases; bases outside gene matches: 5. Per germline, CDR1 SGHRS and CDR2 YFSETQ. CDR3: CASSFGDSNYEQYF. In DNA, the CDR3 is TGCGCCAGCAGCTTCGGGGACAGCAACTACGAGCAGTACTTC. Complete variable domain (other parts from reference TRBV5-1 and TRBJ2-7): KAGVTQTPRYLIKTRGQQVTLSCSPISGHRSVSWYQQTPGQGLQFLFEYFSETQRNKGNFPGRFSGRQFSNSRSEMNVSTLELGDSALYLCASSFGDSNYEQYFGPGTRLTVT.

This clone showed up just once. This sequence joins TRBV4-3 and TRBJ1-1; D gene ambiguous. Germline values: CDR1 LGHNA, CDR2 YSLEER. Trimming left V 0 bases short and J 6 bases short, with 11 bases between. This CDR3 has 14 amino acids. The CDR3 sequence is CASSQDPAASEAFF. The DNA for the CDR3 is TGCGCCAGCAGCCAAGACCCCGCAGCGTCTGAAGCTTTCTTT.

The V and J genes are TRBV9 and TRBJ1-5, with D possibly being TRBD1 (6 bases). CDR1 is SGDLS and CDR2 is YYNGEE in the germline V gene. The CDR3 runs to 14 residues. V gave up 0 bases and J gave up 9 bases, with 13 bases separating them. For the CDR3, the DNA is TGTGCCAGCAGCGTAGAAGGGGGGCTGGGGCCCCAGCATTTT. This encodes CASSVEGGLGPQHF.

The rearrangement joins TRBV4-1 to TRBJ1-2; 8 bases line up with TRBD1. V shed 0 bases and J 4 bases; nucleotides not matched to a gene: 10. Germline CDR1 reads MGHRA; CDR2 reads YSYEKL. The CDR3 runs to 17 residues. CDR3 in DNA: TGCGCCAGCAGCCAAGAGGGGGGCAGGGGGCTTAGCTATGGCTACACCTTC. Encoded protein: CASSQEGGRGLSYGYTF.

Turning to this clone: This specimen includes other DNA sequences encoding the same CDR3. The chain carries TRBV5-4 and TRBJ2-7; TRBD1 matches 11 bases. The junction had 5 bases not matched to a gene; V was cut back by 2 bases and J by 4 bases. The CDR3 contains 15 residues. The V gene's germline CDR1 is SGHNT and CDR2 YYREEE (reference sequence). The CDR3 bases are TGTGCCAGCAGCTTAGGACAGGGGGCCAGTTACGAGCAGTACTTC. Translated: CASSLGQGASYEQYF.

The chain uses TRBV9 and TRBJ2-6, with a tentative D call TRBD1 (5 bases). Per germline, CDR1 SGDLS and CDR2 YYNGEE. CDR3 size: 15 residues. Trimming removed 3 bases from V and 4 bases from J, with 11 bases in between. CDR3 sequence: CASSAGHFGANVLTF. The CDR3 region has the DNA TGTGCCAGCAGCGCAGGACATTTCGGGGCCAACGTCCTGACTTTC.

V is TRBV4-1 and J is TRBJ1-4, with unresolved D. Trimming shortened V by 4 bases and J by 8 bases, and 17 bases separated the two germline ends. CDR1 and CDR2 from the germline V gene are MGHRA and YSYEKL. The CDR3 spans 15 residues. This CDR3 reads CASSPSVGESEKLFF. CDR3 coding DNA: TGCGCCAGCAGCCCGTCCGTCGGGGAATCCGAAAAACTGTTTTTT.

This clone has only one observation. This chain joins TRBV4-3 and TRBJ1-2; 11 bases are a match to TRBD1. Germline CDR1 and CDR2: LGHNA and YSLEER. CDR3 length: 15 residues. Unmatched junction bases numbered 7, after V lost 4 bases and J lost 6 bases. Here the CDR3 DNA reads TGCGCCAGCAGCCTTCGGACAGGGGGCTCGGATGGCTACACCTTC. Translating it yields CASSLRTGGSDGYTF.

The V call is TRBV2, the J call TRBJ1-1; D unclear. The germline V gene encodes CDR1 SNHLY and CDR2 FYNNEI. V lost 3 bases to trimming and J lost 1 base, with 9 bases between them. This CDR3 is 14 amino acids long. This CDR3 reads CASSDSDRNTEAFF. The CDR3 DNA reads as TGTGCCAGCAGTGATTCGGATCGGAACACTGAAGCTTTCTTT.

The genes are TRBV2 and TRBJ2-1; a weak D match, TRBD1 (6 bases). Germline V gene data show CDR1 as SNHLY and CDR2 as FYNNEI. Between the trimmed V and J ends, which lost 2 bases and 5 bases, there was a span of 19 bases. The CDR3 sequence is 17 residues long. The CDR3 reads CASSERPSGVLDNEQFF. The DNA of the CDR3 is TGTGCCAGCAGTGAAAGACCTTCAGGGGTCTTGGACAATGAGCAGTTCTTC.

This CDR3 reads CASSGTNLAKNIQYF. In nucleotides, the CDR3 is TGTGCCAGCTCGGGGACAAATTTAGCCAAAAACATTCAGTACTTC. The chain uses TRBV14 and TRBJ2-4; tentatively, D is TRBD1 (6 bases). The CDR3 has 15 amino acids. CDR1 and CDR2 (germline): SGHDN, FVKESK. V was trimmed by 8 bases and J by 0 bases, leaving 14 bases between them.

The CDR3 sequence: CASSSNTGRETDTQYF. CDR3 sequence (DNA): TGTGCCAGCAGCTCTAATACAGGGCGTGAAACAGATACGCAGTATTTT. The chain uses TRBV7-3 and TRBJ2-3; tentatively, D is TRBD1 (6 bases). This CDR3 is 16 amino acids long. The V end was cut by 4 bases, the J end by 3 bases, with 17 bases between. Per the germline V gene, CDR1 is SGHTA and CDR2 is FQGTGA.

CDR3 region: CASSPLPSYNSPLHF. In DNA form, the CDR3 reads TGTGCCAGCAGTCCACTCCCCTCCTATAATTCACCCCTCCACTTT. The rearrangement joins TRBV6-5 to TRBJ1-6; D gene uncertain. V lost 5 bases, J lost 0 bases, and 8 bases lay in between. The germline V gene has CDR1 MNHEY and CDR2 SVGAGI. CDR3 length: 15 amino acids.